These 24 T cell receptor beta chains originate from one sample sequenced in a study of OX40 agonist ivuxolimab in advanced cancers. Produced via immunoSEQ multiplex PCR; TCRdb's table is partial and in-frame only. The profile shows 71,000 or so clones, more than 85% of them singletons. Sequenced here: CD4+ or CD8+ T cells sorted from blood, sampled in a trial of the OX40 agonist ivuxolimab. These receptor sequences come from an adult with an advanced solid tumor such as melanoma, head and neck, liver or kidney cancer.

The chain combines TRBV15 with TRBJ1-3, with D unclear. V was shortened by 1 base and J by 0 bases, with 7 bases between the two germline ends. The CDR3 sequence is 15 residues long. Germline loops: CDR1 LNHNV, CDR2 YYDKDF (reference sequence). CDR3 sequence: CATSRGRISGNTIYF. In DNA form, the CDR3 reads TGTGCCACCAGCAGAGGGCGGATCTCTGGAAACACCATATATTTT.

The CDR3 protein is CASKGGQWETQYF. CDR3 bases: TGTGCCAGTAAGGGGGGGCAGTGGGAGACCCAGTACTTC. The V gene is TRBV19, the J gene TRBJ2-5, with D perhaps matching TRBD2 (7 bases). V gave up 7 bases and J gave up 5 bases, with 14 bases separating them. The CDR3 is 13 amino acids. Germline V gene lookup returns CDR1 LNHDA and CDR2 SQIVND (reference sequence).

The chain employs TRBV29-1 and TRBJ2-3; 7 bases line up with TRBD2. CDR1 and CDR2 from the germline V gene are SQVTM and ANQGSEA. The V and J ends lost 5 bases and 4 bases, in that order; junction bases with no gene match: 6. The CDR3 has 13 residues. This CDR3 is CSVITSDPDTQYF. DNA of the CDR3: TGCAGCGTTATAACTAGCGACCCAGATACGCAGTATTTT.

The gene calls are TRBV15 and TRBJ1-1, with D hard to call. CDR1 is LNHNV and CDR2 is YYDKDF in the germline V gene (reference sequence). This CDR3 is 11 amino acids long. Trimming removed 4 bases at V and 0 bases at J, with 0 bases between. The CDR3 region is CATSMNTEAFF. The CDR3 nucleotides read TGTGCCACCAGCATGAACACTGAAGCTTTCTTT.

The sample holds a few counts of this clone. The chain combines TRBV30 with TRBJ2-1; D remains unclear. V dropped 3 bases and J dropped 6 bases, with 3 bases sitting between them. The CDR3 is made up of 10 amino acids. Germline-derived CDR1 and CDR2 are GTSNPN and SVGIG (reference sequence). The CDR3 loop reads CAWSSNEQFF. The DNA of the CDR3 is TGTGCCTGGAGCAGCAATGAGCAGTTCTTC.

The V and J genes are TRBV5-1 and TRBJ1-1, with D uncertain. Per germline, CDR1 SGHRS and CDR2 YFSETQ. V dropped 4 bases and J dropped 3 bases, with 13 bases sitting between them. The CDR3 is 14 residues long. The CDR3 nucleotides read TGCGCCAGCAGCCAAGCCCATCGGGACACTGAAGCTTTCTTT. Protein: CASSQAHRDTEAFF. Full variable domain (missing parts from reference TRBV5-1 and TRBJ1-1): KAGVTQTPRYLIKTRGQQVTLSCSPISGHRSVSWYQQTPGQGLQFLFEYFSETQRNKGNFPGRFSGRQFSNSRSEMNVSTLELGDSALYLCASSQAHRDTEAFFGQGTRLTVV.

This chain links TRBV5-6 with TRBJ2-7, with unresolved D. CDR3 length: 12 amino acids. In germline, CDR1 is SGHDT, CDR2 YYEEEE. V was pared by 4 bases and J by 3 bases, with 8 bases between. CDR3 region: CASSLGLYEQYF. The DNA for the CDR3 is TGTGCCAGCAGCCTGGGCCTCTACGAGCAGTACTTC.

The chain is built from TRBV6-1 and TRBJ1-1; the D gene is possibly TRBD1 (5 bases). V lost 1 base to trimming and J lost 5 bases, with 11 bases between them. Germline loops: CDR1 MNHNS, CDR2 SASEGT. The CDR3 has 14 residues. CDR3 nucleotide sequence: TGTGCCAGCAGTGAAGGTCGGGGGGAGACTGAAGCTTTCTTT. It codes for CASSEGRGETEAFF.

The chain recombines TRBV2 with TRBJ2-7, with D perhaps matching TRBD2 (7 bases). The germline V gene has CDR1 SNHLY and CDR2 FYNNEI. The CDR3 length is 14 residues. Trimming took off 7 bases at V and 5 bases at J, with 18 bases between the two ends. CDR3 nucleotides: TGTGCCAGCAAGTGGGGGGGGGCGCTGGACGAGCAGTACTTC. Amino acids: CASKWGGALDEQYF.

This rearrangement joins TRBV10-1 to TRBJ2-7, with 11 bases aligning to TRBD2. V trimming: 1 base; J trimming: 0 bases; junction bases outside the gene matches: 5. In germline, CDR1 is WNHNN, CDR2 SYGVQD (reference sequence). The CDR3 spans 17 residues. The CDR3 loop is CASSEYSGTSGSYEQYF. CDR3 bases: TGCGCCAGCAGTGAGTACTCCGGGACTAGCGGCTCCTACGAGCAGTACTTC.

V and J are TRBV29-1 and TRBJ2-3, with D perhaps TRBD2 (6 bases). V was trimmed by 7 bases and J by 2 bases, leaving 13 bases between them. The CDR3 contains 13 residues. Germline-derived CDR1 and CDR2 are SQVTM and ANQGSEA. The CDR3 reads CSAVAANTDTQYF. The CDR3 DNA sequence: TGCAGCGCTGTAGCGGCCAACACAGATACGCAGTATTTT.

The rearrangement joins TRBV9 to TRBJ2-6; the D gene is possibly TRBD2 (6 bases). The CDR3 totals 15 residues. The germline gives CDR1 SGDLS, CDR2 YYNGEE. The ends were cut back, 4 bases at V and 2 bases at J, with 10 bases in the middle. The CDR3 is CASSPTGAGANVLTF. As DNA, the CDR3 is TGTGCCAGCAGCCCTACGGGGGCTGGGGCCAACGTCCTGACTTTC.

A note on this clone: Other DNA variants within this sample encode the same CDR3. The rearrangement joins TRBV9 to TRBJ2-7; D is unresolved. The CDR3 consists of 14 residues. Germline V gene sequence: CDR1 SGDLS, CDR2 YYNGEE. V lost 0 bases and J lost 0, with 7 bases in between. CDR3: CASSVAGTSYEQYF. In nucleotides, the CDR3 is TGTGCCAGCAGCGTAGCGGGTACCTCCTACGAGCAGTACTTC.

The gene calls are TRBV7-2 and TRBJ2-7, with D possibly matching TRBD2 (6 bases). This CDR3 region has 17 residues. Germline assignment: CDR1 SGHTA and CDR2 FQGNSA. Trimming took off 0 bases at V and 0 bases at J, with 15 bases between the two ends. CDR3 sequence (DNA): TGTGCCAGCAGCTTAGCGGGAGGAGGAAGGAGCTCCTACGAGCAGTACTTC. This encodes CASSLAGGGRSSYEQYF.

The chain couples TRBV5-4 to TRBJ2-5; 12 nucleotides match TRBD2. CDR1 SGHNT and CDR2 YYREEE come from the germline V gene (reference sequence). The CDR3 totals 16 residues. J gave up 4 bases and V 2 bases, and 6 bases lay outside the gene matches. The CDR3 spells CASSFPTSGGAETQYF. DNA of the CDR3: TGTGCCAGCAGCTTCCCGACTAGCGGGGGAGCAGAGACCCAGTACTTC.

The chain uses TRBV27 and TRBJ1-5; tentative D call: TRBD1 (5 bases). Germline V gene data show CDR1 as MNHEY and CDR2 as SMNVEV (reference sequence). The germline V and J ends were trimmed by 2 bases and 6 bases, with 14 bases remaining between them. The CDR3 extends over 15 amino acids. DNA for the CDR3: TGTGCCAGCAGTTTAAACTTCGGGGCGGCTCAGCCCCAGCATTTT. Its translation: CASSLNFGAAQPQHF.

This clone appeared once. The V gene is TRBV19, the J gene TRBJ2-4; no clear D gene. Germline V gene data show CDR1 as LNHDA and CDR2 as SQIVND (reference sequence). The length of the CDR3 is 15 residues. Trimming cost V 5 bases and J 2 bases, with 13 bases left between them. The CDR3 protein is CASSGSLLTKNIQYF. In nucleotides, the CDR3 is TGTGCCAGTAGTGGGTCTCTCCTTACCAAAAACATTCAGTACTTC.

This chain links TRBV4-1 with TRBJ2-2; a possible D gene is TRBD1 (5 bases). With 3 bases removed from V and 5 bases from J, the gap between germline ends came to 19 bases. Germline values: CDR1 MGHRA, CDR2 YSYEKL. The CDR3 totals 17 residues. CDR3 sequence reads: CASSHGAGIRWTGELFF. The CDR3 bases are TGCGCCAGCAGCCATGGGGCAGGAATTCGGTGGACCGGGGAGCTGTTTTTT.

The V and J genes are TRBV5-6 and TRBJ1-5, with TRBD1 matching over 11 bases. This CDR3 has 15 amino acids. With 4 bases clipped from V and 9 bases from J, the junction kept 9 bases outside the gene matches. CDR1 and CDR2 from the germline V gene are SGHDT and YYEEEE. CDR3 residues: CASSGGQGDRAPQHF. The CDR3 coding sequence is TGTGCCAGCAGCGGGGGACAGGGGGACAGAGCGCCCCAGCATTTT.

The rearrangement uses TRBV7-8 and TRBJ2-4; the D gene is possibly TRBD1 (5 bases). The CDR3 loop spans 17 amino acids. V was cut by 5 bases and J by 1 base, with 18 bases left in between. CDR1 and CDR2 (germline): SGHVS, FQNEAQ. The CDR3 bases are TGTGCCAGCAGCGCAAGACAGCCAATGGGGGCCAAAAACATTCAGTACTTC. It encodes CASSARQPMGAKNIQYF.

The chain employs TRBV14 and TRBJ1-1, with D maybe TRBD1 (5 bases). The V end was cut by 0 bases, the J end by 4 bases, with 18 bases between. Germline V gene data show CDR1 as SGHDN and CDR2 as FVKESK. This CDR3 contains 17 residues. CDR3 protein: CASSQDSGFGGTTEAFF. CDR3 bases: TGTGCCAGCAGCCAAGATTCAGGGTTCGGGGGGACCACTGAAGCTTTCTTT.

The chain recombines TRBV27 with TRBJ1-2; 10 bases map to TRBD1. J lost 7 bases, V lost 5 bases, and 4 bases had no gene match. The CDR3 covers 13 residues. Per the germline V gene, CDR1 is MNHEY and CDR2 is SMNVEV (reference sequence). CDR3 amino acids: CASSPTGGRGYTF. Written as DNA, the CDR3 is TGTGCCAGCAGTCCGACAGGGGGCCGTGGCTACACCTTC.

The V and J genes are TRBV6-1 and TRBJ2-3; 7 nucleotides agree with TRBD2. The CDR3 sequence is 14 residues long. The trim removed 4 bases at V and 4 bases at J, leaving 5 bases unmatched. The V gene's germline CDR1 is MNHNS and CDR2 SASEGT. CDR3 in DNA: TGTGCCAGCAGTGGGGGCGGGAGCGCAGATACGCAGTATTTT. Translating it yields CASSGGGSADTQYF.

In its sample, this clone was seen once. The CDR3 region is CASKTSHTYEQYF. Here the CDR3 DNA reads TGCGCCAGCAAGACTAGCCATACCTACGAGCAGTACTTC. The chain recombines TRBV10-2 with TRBJ2-7; 7 nucleotides line up with TRBD2. Germline values: CDR1 WSHSY, CDR2 SAAADI. The V segment lost 7 bases and the J segment 2 bases; nucleotides outside the gene matches: 5. The CDR3 length is 13 residues.